The 21 T cell receptor beta chains below all came from one sample that was sequenced in a study of OX40 agonist ivuxolimab in advanced cancers. TCRdb's copy holds only in-frame clones and misses some; the assay was immunoSEQ multiplex PCR. The table lists 100,000 to 130,000 clones, 91% of them singletons. The sequences come from CD4+ or CD8+ T cells sorted from blood, collected in a trial of the OX40 agonist ivuxolimab. Receptors originate from an adult with an advanced solid tumor such as melanoma, head and neck, liver or kidney cancer.

The chain carries TRBV12-1 and TRBJ2-7; the table's D call, TRBD2, was not checked against the DNA. TRBV12-1 is a documented pseudogene. This CDR3 comprises 15 residues. CDR3 DNA sequence: TGTGCCAGCAGCCTCCCCAGGGACTGGATTGGAGAGCAGTACTTC. This gives the protein CASSLPRDWIGEQYF.

J is TRBJ2-1 and V is TRBV5-1; 7 positions agree with TRBD1. The CDR3 contains 15 residues. Looked up from germline, CDR1 is SGHRS and CDR2 is YFSETQ. V lost 3 bases to trimming and J lost 9 bases; unmatched junction nucleotides: 12. The chain's CDR3 is CASSSTGLAGLEQFF. Here the CDR3 DNA reads TGCGCCAGCAGCTCGACAGGGTTGGCGGGTCTTGAGCAGTTCTTC. Full variable domain (outside the CDR3, taken from reference TRBV5-1 and TRBJ2-1): KAGVTQTPRYLIKTRGQQVTLSCSPISGHRSVSWYQQTPGQGLQFLFEYFSETQRNKGNFPGRFSGRQFSNSRSEMNVSTLELGDSALYLCASSSTGLAGLEQFFGPGTRLTVL.

This clone was found once. The V and J genes are TRBV30 and TRBJ2-5; D is possibly TRBD2 (5 bases). This CDR3 has 12 amino acids. Trimming took 1 base from V and 5 from J, leaving 8 bases between them. In germline, CDR1 is GTSNPN, CDR2 SVGIG (reference sequence). In DNA, the CDR3 is TGTGCCTGGAGTGCTAGCACGGAGACCCAGTACTTC. It yields the protein CAWSASTETQYF.

The chain combines TRBV12-5 with TRBJ1-2, with a tentative D call TRBD1 (6 bases). Germline V gene data show CDR1 as LGHNT and CDR2 as FRNRAP. This CDR3 is built from 17 residues. Between the trimmed V and J ends, which lost 0 bases and 4 bases, there was a span of 18 bases. CDR3 DNA sequence: TGTGCTAGTGGTTTGGTAGCAGAGAGGGGGGGCGGCTATGGCTACACCTTC. It translates to CASGLVAERGGGYGYTF.

V usage is TRBV6-1 and J usage is TRBJ1-1; 7 bases fit TRBD1. V shed 1 base, J shed 6 bases, and the junction held 11 bases outside the gene matches. CDR1 and CDR2 (germline): MNHNS, SASEGT. CDR3 size: 16 residues. CDR3 sequence (DNA): TGTGCCAGCAGTGAAGGATTTGACAAGGGGGCGGCTGAAGCTTTCTTT. Translation gives CASSEGFDKGAAEAFF.

V usage is TRBV20-1 and J usage is TRBJ2-7; no reliable D call. V lost 3 bases and J 3 bases, leaving 6 bases between the germline ends. The CDR3 has 11 amino acids. The germline gives CDR1 DFQATT, CDR2 SNEGSKA (reference sequence). The CDR3 bases are TGCAGTGCTAGGGATATCTACGAGCAGTACTTC. Protein sequence: CSARDIYEQYF.

The chain recombines TRBV4-2 with TRBJ2-3, with D uncertain. V lost 4 bases to trimming and J lost 0 bases, with 5 bases between them. The CDR3 spans 13 residues. Germline CDR1 reads LGHNA; CDR2 reads YNFKEQ. The CDR3 nucleotides are TGTGCCAGCAGCCCGGCTAGCACAGATACGCAGTATTTT. Translating gives CASSPASTDTQYF.

The rearrangement uses TRBV11-1 and TRBJ2-7; D is undetermined. Germline loops: CDR1 SGHAT, CDR2 FQDESV (reference sequence). Trimming pared 1 base from V and 6 bases from J, leaving 10 bases between. The CDR3 consists of 13 residues. CDR3 coding DNA: TGTGCCAGCAGCTTAGTTAGAGGTATCGAGCAGTACTTC. This gives the protein CASSLVRGIEQYF.

The CDR3: CASSARQANTEAFF. The CDR3 DNA sequence: TGTGCCAGCAGCGCCCGACAGGCGAACACTGAAGCTTTCTTT. This sequence joins TRBV9 and TRBJ1-1; TRBD1 is a possible D gene (6 bases). CDR3 size: 14 residues. V was cut by 3 bases and J by 1 base, with 10 bases left in between. The V gene's germline CDR1 is SGDLS and CDR2 YYNGEE.

The genes are TRBV27 and TRBJ1-4; D unresolved. Germline loops: CDR1 MNHEY, CDR2 SMNVEV (reference sequence). V lost 2 bases, J lost 7 bases, and 8 bases lay in between. The CDR3 totals 13 residues. The CDR3 nucleotides read TGTGCCAGCAGTTTAGGTTTGTCTGAAAAACTGTTTTTT. Translated: CASSLGLSEKLFF.

The chain joins TRBV7-9 to TRBJ2-5; D might be TRBD1 (6 bases). The CDR3 extends over 14 amino acids. Trimming removed 1 base at V and 2 bases at J, with 8 bases between. Germline V CDR1 and CDR2: SEHNR, FQNEAQ (reference sequence). The CDR3 bases are TGTGCCAGCAGCTTAGGGACAGTTCAAGAGACCCAGTACTTC. This codes for CASSLGTVQETQYF. The full variable domain, with the rest looked up from reference TRBV7-9 and TRBJ2-5, is DTGVSQNPRHKITKRGQNVTFRCDPISEHNRLYWYRQTLGQGPEFLTYFQNEAQLEKSRLLSDRFSAERPKGSFSTLEIQRTEQGDSAMYLCASSLGTVQETQYFGPGTRLLVL.

The count of this clone is one. The V call is TRBV14, the J call TRBJ1-6; D gene unclear. CDR1 and CDR2 from the germline V gene are SGHDN and FVKESK. V was pared by 4 bases and J by 8 bases, with 15 bases between. The CDR3 runs 15 residues. The CDR3 loop reads CASSLFTGADSPLHF. DNA of the CDR3: TGTGCCAGCAGCCTTTTTACGGGCGCGGATTCACCCCTCCACTTT.

This rearrangement joins TRBV2 to TRBJ2-2; 8 bases fit TRBD2. The CDR3 loop spans 16 amino acids. Germline trimming cut 3 bases from V and 1 base from J; bases unmatched to any gene: 4. Germline loops: CDR1 SNHLY, CDR2 FYNNEI. Here the CDR3 reads CASSERSGMNTGELFF. CDR3 DNA: TGTGCCAGCAGTGAGCGTAGCGGGATGAACACCGGGGAGCTGTTTTTT.

The chain employs TRBV6-5 and TRBJ2-1; D uncertain. This CDR3 has 10 residues. Trimming removed 5 bases at V and 10 bases at J, with 6 bases between. The V gene's germline CDR1 is MNHEY and CDR2 SVGAGI. The CDR3 region is CASSELEQFF. CDR3 bases: TGTGCCAGCAGTGAGCTGGAGCAGTTCTTC.

For this clone: Mismatch with germline at one junction end may stem from a read error. The rearrangement links TRBV7-7 to TRBJ2-1, with a weak D call TRBD1 (6 bases). In germline, CDR1 is SSHAT, CDR2 FNYEAQ (reference sequence). The CDR3 consists of 15 residues. The CDR3 DNA reads TGTGCTAGCAGCCCCCGGCAGGGGTCCTACAATGAGCAGTTCTTC. It translates to CASSPRQGSYNEQFF.

V usage is TRBV15 and J usage is TRBJ2-3, with a tentative D call TRBD1 (5 bases). Germline CDR1 is LNHNV and CDR2 is YYDKDF (reference sequence). V lost 0 bases to trimming and J lost 4 bases, with 14 bases between them. The CDR3 runs 16 residues. In DNA, the CDR3 is TGTGCCACCAGCAGAGAACGGGCAGGGATCCCAGATACGCAGTATTTT. This gives the protein CATSRERAGIPDTQYF.

The J gene is TRBJ2-3, the V gene TRBV2; 8 bases match TRBD2. The CDR3 length is 17 residues. Germline V gives CDR1 SNHLY, CDR2 FYNNEI. J gave up 1 base and V 0 bases, and 6 bases lay outside the gene matches. The CDR3 DNA is TGTGCCAGCAGTGAAGCGGGTAGCGGGGAGGGCACAGATACGCAGTATTTT. Encoded protein: CASSEAGSGEGTDTQYF.

The V call is TRBV5-1, the J call TRBJ2-3; 9 bases are a match to TRBD1. Germline loops: CDR1 SGHRS, CDR2 YFSETQ. The CDR3 contains 19 residues. The trim removed 0 bases at V and 3 bases at J, leaving 14 bases unmatched. CDR3 sequence (DNA): TGCGCCAGCAGCTTGGGGATGATTACGGGACAGGGACGGACAGATACGCAGTATTTT. Residues: CASSLGMITGQGRTDTQYF.

The chain is built from TRBV27 and TRBJ1-1, with D possibly matching TRBD1 (5 bases). Germline V lookup: CDR1 MNHEY, CDR2 SMNVEV (reference sequence). The CDR3 spans 15 residues. V gave up 5 bases and J gave up 0 bases, with 13 bases separating them. CDR3 in DNA: TGTGCCAGCAGTGCTGACAGACCCATGAACACTGAAGCTTTCTTT. Translation gives CASSADRPMNTEAFF.

This clone was observed a handful of times. The gene calls are TRBV2 and TRBJ1-2; no reliable D call. V lost 8 bases, J lost 0 bases, and 13 bases lay in between. Germline CDR1 reads SNHLY; CDR2 reads FYNNEI. The CDR3 is 14 residues long. Here the CDR3 reads CASCLEDTNYGYTF. The CDR3 DNA follows: TGTGCCAGCTGCCTCGAAGACACTAACTATGGCTACACCTTC.

V gene TRBV7-9 combines with J gene TRBJ1-1; TRBD1 matches at 7 bases. The trim removed 4 bases at V and 5 bases at J, leaving 7 bases unmatched. Germline CDR1 reads SEHNR; CDR2 reads FQNEAQ (reference sequence). This CDR3 spans 14 amino acids. CDR3 residues: CASSSRQGETEAFF. Written as DNA, the CDR3 is TGTGCCAGCAGCTCACGACAGGGTGAGACTGAAGCTTTCTTT.